This TCR beta chain emerged from a study of T cell repertoires in cytomegalovirus infection. The overall study: The public TCR beta signatures pointed to both CMV infection and matching HLA type.

The CDR3 sequence is 13 residues long. Deletions cut 3 bases from V and 5 bases from J, with 11 bases between. Germline loops: CDR1 SGHTA, CDR2 FQGNSA. This clonotype was detected many times. Its antigen is unknown. TCRdb itself ran the reads through MiXCR, one entry per CDR3 protein. The sample includes approximately 130,000 distinct CDR3 sequences, approximately 9.2% of them seen just once. General study results and limits: Carriers of CMV and the relevant HLA type were discriminated by public TCR beta frequency. Clonotype analysis showed dominance of the ex vivo response by HLA-C-restricted CMV-specific TCR beta clonotypes.

The TCR originated in a human donor in good health (CMV status not recorded). Some clones in this sample may be carry-over from other donors' samples. Material for sequencing was PBMCs. The chain combines TRBV7-2 with TRBJ2-7, with a possible D match to TRBD1 (6 bases). DNA for the CDR3: TGTGCCAGCAGCTTTTCTGAGGGGGACGAGCAGTACTTC. Translating it yields CASSFSEGDEQYF. The entire variable domain, with the rest obtained from reference TRBV7-2 and TRBJ2-7, is as follows: GAGVSQSPSNKVTEKGKDVELRCDPISGHTALYWYRQSLGQGLEFLIYFQGNSAPDKSGLPSDRFSAERTGGSVSTLTIQRTQQEDSAVYLCASSFSEGDEQYFGPGTRLTVT.